This passage covers 20 T cell receptor beta chains from one sample sequenced in a study of blood T cell repertoires in COVID-19. Data came from immunoSEQ multiplex PCR; TCRdb stores just in-frame clones and leaves some out. The table shows about 200,000 clones, with approximately 86% occurring only once. Sequenced sample: peripheral blood. All receptors derive from a man aged 60 to 75 with COVID-19, enrolled during active disease.

Turning to this clone: The same CDR3 is also encoded by other DNA sequences in this sample. The rearrangement uses TRBV5-1 and TRBJ1-4, with D uncertain. The CDR3 runs 14 residues. The germline V gene has CDR1 SGHRS and CDR2 YFSETQ. V lost 0 bases to trimming and J lost 7 bases, with 10 bases between them. CDR3 sequence reads: CASSLGGLGEKLFF. The CDR3 bases are TGCGCCAGCAGCTTGGGAGGGTTAGGTGAAAAACTGTTTTTT. The variable domain in full, with the rest retrieved from reference TRBV5-1 and TRBJ1-4, is KAGVTQTPRYLIKTRGQQVTLSCSPISGHRSVSWYQQTPGQGLQFLFEYFSETQRNKGNFPGRFSGRQFSNSRSEMNVSTLELGDSALYLCASSLGGLGEKLFFGSGTQLSVL.

This chain uses TRBV18 with TRBJ2-5; D possibly corresponds to TRBD1 (6 bases). The CDR3 runs to 14 residues. The germline V and J ends were trimmed by 5 bases and 2 bases, with 12 bases remaining between them. Looked up from germline, CDR1 is KGHSH and CDR2 is LQKENI. The CDR3 DNA is TGTGCCAGCTCATTCGGACAGCAGCAAGAGACCCAGTACTTC. Protein: CASSFGQQQETQYF.

This chain connects TRBV5-1 to TRBJ2-3, with 7 bases aligning to TRBD2. Germline CDR1 is SGHRS and CDR2 is YFSETQ. The CDR3 is 15 amino acids. V shed 2 bases and J 1 base; nucleotides not matched to a gene: 4. CDR3 in DNA: TGCGCCAGCAGCTTCCGAGCGGGGCGCACAGATACGCAGTATTTT. This encodes CASSFRAGRTDTQYF.

This chain connects TRBV5-1 to TRBJ1-1; 8 bases align to TRBD1. The CDR3 covers 16 residues. With V trimmed by 4 bases and J by 4 bases, 12 bases remained unmatched. Germline V gene data show CDR1 as SGHRS and CDR2 as YFSETQ. CDR3 residues: CASSPRTGKEVTEAFF. CDR3 bases: TGCGCCAGCAGCCCCCGGACAGGGAAGGAGGTCACTGAAGCTTTCTTT.

The rearrangement joins TRBV11-2 to TRBJ1-6, with 10 bases fitting TRBD1. CDR3 length equals 14 residues. The germline V gene encodes CDR1 SGHAT and CDR2 FQNNGV. V lost 6 bases and J lost 9; bases outside the gene matches: 5. The CDR3 DNA reads TGTGCCAGCAGTCCCGGACAGGGGGTTTCACCCCTCCACTTT. Translating it yields CASSPGQGVSPLHF.

A few counts support this clone. For the CDR3, the DNA is TGTGCCAGCAGTCCGGGACAGGACGAGCAGTACTTC. This sequence encodes CASSPGQDEQYF. The chain employs TRBV12-3 or TRBV12-4 and TRBJ2-7, with 8 bases lining up with TRBD1. V was pared by 5 bases and J by 5 bases, with 2 bases of the junction left unmatched. The CDR3 is 12 residues long.

This chain joins TRBV19 and TRBJ1-1; 7 nucleotides match TRBD1. J gave up 1 base and V 7 bases, and 6 bases lay outside the gene matches. Germline V gene data show CDR1 as LNHDA and CDR2 as SQIVND (reference sequence). This CDR3 contains 14 residues. The CDR3, as DNA: TGTGCCAGTAACACACAGGGGCGGAACACTGAAGCTTTCTTT. Its translation is CASNTQGRNTEAFF.

The gene calls are TRBV7-9 and TRBJ2-3; the D gene is possibly TRBD1 (5 bases). Germline lookup yields CDR1 SEHNR and CDR2 FQNEAQ (reference sequence). Deletions cut 8 bases from V and 1 base from J, with 13 bases between. This CDR3 region has 14 residues. CDR3 nucleotide sequence: TGTGCCAGCGCTCAGGTGGGGCGCACAGATACGCAGTATTTT. Residues: CASAQVGRTDTQYF. Together with reference TRBV7-9 and TRBJ2-3, the CDR3 gives the full variable domain: DTGVSQNPRHKITKRGQNVTFRCDPISEHNRLYWYRQTLGQGPEFLTYFQNEAQLEKSRLLSDRFSAERPKGSFSTLEIQRTEQGDSAMYLCASAQVGRTDTQYFGPGTRLTVL.

The chain couples TRBV2 to TRBJ1-6, with D perhaps matching TRBD1 (6 bases). Trimming stripped 2 bases from V and 7 bases from J, with 15 bases between. This CDR3 has 16 residues. Germline V gene sequence: CDR1 SNHLY, CDR2 FYNNEI. CDR3 DNA: TGTGCCAGCAGTGAAACTGCAGGACAGAAGAATTCACCCCTCCACTTT. Its protein product is CASSETAGQKNSPLHF.

This rearrangement joins TRBV11-2 to TRBJ2-5; D gene uncertain. The germline V gene has CDR1 SGHAT and CDR2 FQNNGV. V was cut by 0 bases and J by 14 bases, with 13 bases left in between. The CDR3 extends over 12 amino acids. The CDR3 here is CASSLDRGPSYF. The CDR3 DNA follows: TGTGCCAGCAGCTTAGATCGCGGTCCCTCTTACTTC. Drawing the rest from reference TRBV11-2 and TRBJ2-5, the complete variable domain is EAGVAQSPRYKIIEKRQSVAFWCNPISGHATLYWYQQILGQGPKLLIQFQNNGVVDDSQLPKDRFSAERLKGVDSTLKIQPAKLEDSAVYLCASSLDRGPSYFGPGTRLLVL.

The gene calls are TRBV7-2 and TRBJ1-5; no clear D gene. V was clipped by 5 bases and J by 4 bases, with 15 bases between them. This CDR3 has 15 amino acids. Germline V gives CDR1 SGHTA, CDR2 FQGNSA. CDR3 in amino acids: CASSHRGTGNQPQHF. CDR3 coding DNA: TGTGCCAGCAGCCACCGAGGAACGGGGAATCAGCCCCAGCATTTT. Looking up the rest from reference TRBV7-2 and TRBJ1-5 gives the full variable domain: GAGVSQSPSNKVTEKGKDVELRCDPISGHTALYWYRQSLGQGLEFLIYFQGNSAPDKSGLPSDRFSAERTGGSVSTLTIQRTQQEDSAVYLCASSHRGTGNQPQHFGDGTRLSIL.

The chain recombines TRBV19 with TRBJ1-1; a weak D match, TRBD1 (5 bases). V was shortened by 4 bases and J by 8 bases, with 8 bases between the two germline ends. The CDR3 consists of 11 residues. The germline gives CDR1 LNHDA, CDR2 SQIVND (reference sequence). The CDR3 loop reads CASSKGQEAFF. CDR3 sequence (DNA): TGTGCCAGTAGTAAAGGACAAGAAGCTTTCTTT.

The chain uses TRBV4-3 and TRBJ1-5; the D gene is possibly TRBD1 (6 bases). This CDR3 is 16 amino acids long. V was shortened by 0 bases and J by 2 bases, with 11 bases between the two germline ends. Germline values: CDR1 LGHNA, CDR2 YSLEER. CDR3 protein: CASSQDPSGGNQPQHF. The CDR3 nucleotides are TGCGCCAGCAGCCAAGATCCCTCAGGGGGCAATCAGCCCCAGCATTTT.

The chain uses TRBV27 and TRBJ1-6; 10 bases line up with TRBD1. Germline assignment: CDR1 MNHEY and CDR2 SMNVEV (reference sequence). After removal of 5 bases from V and 7 bases from J, the junction contained 5 bases not matched to a gene. This CDR3 is built from 15 residues. The CDR3 loop reads CASSVRTGGNSPLHF. CDR3 in DNA: TGTGCCAGCAGTGTGCGGACAGGGGGGAATTCACCCCTCCACTTT.

This rearrangement joins TRBV19 to TRBJ1-2, with TRBD1 identical over 8 bases. Trimming cost V 3 bases and J 1 base; bases outside gene matches: 7. This CDR3 has 16 residues. Germline V gene data show CDR1 as LNHDA and CDR2 as SQIVND (reference sequence). The CDR3 DNA reads as TGTGCCAGTAGTATTTCCAGGGGGCGAATTAACTATGGCTACACCTTC. It codes for CASSISRGRINYGYTF.

This rearrangement joins TRBV19 to TRBJ1-1; 7 bases align to TRBD1. The CDR3 is 15 amino acids. V was clipped by 0 bases and J by 0 bases; unmatched bases: 1. Germline-derived CDR1 and CDR2 are LNHDA and SQIVND (reference sequence). The CDR3 region has the DNA TGTGCCAGTAGTATAGAAGGGACAGTGAACACTGAAGCTTTCTTT. Protein sequence: CASSIEGTVNTEAFF.

The rearrangement uses TRBV6-5 and TRBJ1-2, with no clear D. The CDR3 length is 11 residues. Germline CDR1 MNHEY, CDR2 SVGAGI. Between the trimmed V and J ends, which lost 10 bases and 5 bases, there was a span of 11 bases. CDR3 region: CATSTYYGYTF. In nucleotides, the CDR3 is TGTGCCACTTCAACATATTATGGCTACACCTTC.

The chain links TRBV5-1 to TRBJ2-5; 9 bases match TRBD1. CDR1 SGHRS and CDR2 YFSETQ come from the germline V gene. The CDR3 covers 14 residues. Trimming removed 3 bases from V and 5 bases from J; junction bases left unmatched: 5. CDR3 nucleotides: TGCGCCAGCAGCTCCTACAGGGGGCGTGAGACCCAGTACTTC. It is translated as CASSSYRGRETQYF.

This clone has only one observation. The J gene is TRBJ2-2, the V gene TRBV6-5; 9 bases are shared with TRBD1. Germline V gene lookup returns CDR1 MNHEY and CDR2 SVGAGI. The CDR3 contains 15 residues. V gave up 6 bases and J gave up 9 bases; unmatched junction bases: 11. The CDR3 DNA reads as TGTGCCAGCAGACTATCGGACAGGGGATTGAGGGAGCTGTTTTTT. Its translation is CASRLSDRGLRELFF.

V usage is TRBV4-3 and J usage is TRBJ1-1; D call uncertain. This CDR3 contains 17 residues. Germline assignment: CDR1 LGHNA and CDR2 YSLEER. With 1 base removed from V and 2 bases from J, the gap between germline ends came to 17 bases. CDR3 protein: CASSQVWVRPINTEAFF. DNA of the CDR3: TGCGCCAGCAGCCAAGTTTGGGTCAGGCCTATAAACACTGAAGCTTTCTTT.